The clone carrying this T cell receptor beta chain was counted ten times or more. Its antigen is unidentified. The sample comes from a study of T cells in Graves' hyperthyroidism and ophthalmopathy. The wider study: Pretreatment peripheral blood was obtained at initial diagnosis. Study-level points and caveats: The model anticipated ophthalmopathy a median about 6.5 months pre-onset. Most clonotypes expanded in the thyroid (above 0.001) were also present in blood.

CDR1 and CDR2 (germline): SNHLY, FYNNEI. V was trimmed by 4 bases and J by 8 bases, leaving 13 bases between them. CDR3 length equals 13 residues. Patients affected by ophthalmopathy presented a Clinical Activity Score of at least 3, a NOSPECS grade of at least 4, and disease duration below 3 months. The TCR beta CDR3 regions underwent amplification using RNA transcripts as the source. The primer set for the first-round RT-PCR of the TCR CDR3 was HTBI. TCRdb re-called the multiplex PCR reads through MiXCR, storing one row per CDR3 protein. The sample has about 480,000 distinct CDR3 sequences, less than 25% seen once.

Specimen: blood. This receptor was taken from a woman between 65 and 79 years old with Graves' ophthalmopathy. The gene calls are TRBV2 and TRBJ2-3; D is unclear. This CDR3 reads CASSVSAISTQYF. The CDR3 DNA sequence: TGTGCCAGCAGTGTATCTGCTATCTCTACGCAGTATTTT.